A selection of T cell receptor beta chains follows, all from one sample in a study of blood T cell repertoires in COVID-19. Sequencing used immunoSEQ multiplex PCR; TCRdb keeps in-frame clones, though not all of them. The table lists around 300,000 clones, 70% to 90% of them singletons. The material sequenced was peripheral blood. These TCRs come from a woman aged 70 to 79 with acute or convalescent COVID-19. Both conserved end residues are part of each CDR3. The D gene is left open where the match is weak. For some rows the clone size is stated as once, few or many, or as a class when expanded; others skip it.

>TRBJ1-2|TRBD1|TRBV6-4|NA
TGTGCCAGCAGTGCCGGGACAGGGAATTCCTTCGGCTACACCTTC
CASSAGTGNSFGYTF
>TRBJ2-1|NA|TRBV10-3|NA
TGTGCCATCAGTGACGGTCAGGGAAAAAACAATGAGCAGTTCTTC
CAISDGQGKNNEQFF
>TRBJ1-1|NA|TRBV30|NA
TGTGCCTGGGACCTTGGGGCATTGAACACTGAAGCTTTCTTT
CAWDLGALNTEAFF
>TRBJ1-6|NA|TRBV9|NA
TGTGCCAGCAGCGTAGGCCAGGATAAAAATTCACCCCTCCACTTT
CASSVGQDKNSPLHF
>TRBJ1-1|TRBD1|TRBV7-9|NA
TGTGCCAGCAGCCGCGGGACAGGGCGCACTGAAGCTTTCTTT
CASSRGTGRTEAFF
>TRBJ1-1|NA|TRBV3-1/TRBV3-2|once
TGTGCCAGCAGCCCAGGGACAAGGGGGGGTACTGAAGCTTTCTTT
CASSPGTRGGTEAFF
>TRBJ1-1|NA|TRBV6-6|NA
TGTGCCAGCAGTTCGTTAGGGGGGGGCACTGAAGCTTTCTTT
CASSSLGGGTEAFF
>TRBJ1-2|NA|TRBV6-2/TRBV6-3|once
TGTGCCAGCAGTTCGGAAGGGGTTGGCTACACCTTC
CASSSEGVGYTF
>TRBJ1-1|TRBD1|TRBV6-2/TRBV6-3|NA
TGTGCCAGCAGTTACGACAGGGTCAACACTGAAGCTTTCTTT
CASSYDRVNTEAFF
>TRBJ1-2|NA|TRBV2|NA
TGTGCCAGCAAAAGGGGCACCAACTATGGCTACACCTTC
CASKRGTNYGYTF
>TRBJ1-1|NA|TRBV12-5|NA
TGTGCTAGTGGTACCTCGGGGGGCGGAGCTTTCTTT
CASGTSGGGAFF
>TRBJ2-7|NA|TRBV5-6|NA
TGTGCCAGCAGCGGGGCCTCCTACGAGCAGTACTTC
CASSGASYEQYF
>TRBJ1-3|NA|TRBV12-3/TRBV12-4|few
TGTGCCAGCACTCCCCAGCGGGGAACCACCATATATTTT
CASTPQRGTTIYF
>TRBJ2-3|NA|TRBV5-4|NA
TGTGCCAGCAGCTTGGGGCTGAATAGCGTCACAGATACGCAGTATTTT
CASSLGLNSVTDTQYF
>TRBJ2-3|TRBD2|TRBV24-1|NA
TGTGCCACCTCTAGCGGGGATATAGATACGCAGTATTTT
CATSSGDIDTQYF
>TRBJ1-5|NA|TRBV19|few
TGTGCCAGTAGTACGAGACAGCTACACAATCAGCCCCAGCATTTT
CASSTRQLHNQPQHF
>TRBJ1-1|TRBD1|TRBV2|NA
TGTGCCAGCAGTGAAGCCAGGGGGGAAAACACTGAAGCTTTCTTT
CASSEARGENTEAFF
>TRBJ2-3|NA|TRBV2|NA
TGTGCCAGCAGCCGGACTGCCGAAAGTACGCAGTATTTT
CASSRTAESTQYF
>TRBJ1-5|NA|TRBV2|few
TGTGCCAGCAGTGAAGACAGTCCAAATCAGCCCCAGCATTTT
CASSEDSPNQPQHF
>TRBJ2-5|TRBD2|TRBV5-1|NA
TGCGCCAGCAGCTTGAGTCCGGCCGGGACTAGAGAGACCCAGTACTTC
CASSLSPAGTRETQYF